This T cell receptor (beta chain) originates from a study of T cells after yellow fever vaccination. This clonotype appeared a few times. Germline trimming cut 8 bases from V and 1 base from J; bases unmatched to any gene: 2. Germline CDR1 reads ENHRY; CDR2 reads SYGVKD. The CDR3 has 14 amino acids. Via MiXCR, TCRdb re-called the 5' RACE reads, giving one row per CDR3 protein. Of some 260,000 distinct CDR3 sequences listed, about 5.2% are singletons. This TCR derives from a man between 18 and 29 years old who received the YFV17D yellow fever vaccine. J is TRBJ2-1 and V is TRBV10-3; 10 bases align to TRBD1. Sequences were derived from CD4+ T cells sorted from PBMCs, sampled on the day of the yellow fever booster vaccination. CDR3 loop: CAIGGQGSYNEQFF. In DNA form, the CDR3 reads TGTGCCATCGGGGGACAGGGGTCCTACAATGAGCAGTTCTTC.